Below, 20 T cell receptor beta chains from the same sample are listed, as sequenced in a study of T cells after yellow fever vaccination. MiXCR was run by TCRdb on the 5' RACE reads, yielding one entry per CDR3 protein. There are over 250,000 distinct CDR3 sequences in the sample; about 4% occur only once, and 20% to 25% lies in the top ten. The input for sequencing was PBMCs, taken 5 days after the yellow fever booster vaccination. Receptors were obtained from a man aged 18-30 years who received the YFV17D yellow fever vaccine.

CDR3 protein: CASKAKTGGNTGELFF. Here the CDR3 DNA reads TGTGCCAGCAAGGCCAAGACAGGGGGCAACACCGGGGAGCTGTTTTTT. This chain connects TRBV28 to TRBJ2-2, with 10 bases that match TRBD1. The CDR3 extends over 16 amino acids. V was clipped by 7 bases and J by 2 bases; unmatched bases: 7. CDR1 and CDR2 (germline): MDHEN, SYDVKM.

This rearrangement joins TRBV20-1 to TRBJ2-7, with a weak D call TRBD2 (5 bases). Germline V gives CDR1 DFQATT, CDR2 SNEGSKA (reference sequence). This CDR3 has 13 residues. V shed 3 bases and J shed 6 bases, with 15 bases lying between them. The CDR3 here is CSASLPGSGEQYV. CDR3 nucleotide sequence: TGCAGTGCTAGTCTGCCGGGGTCCGGCGAGCAGTACGTC.

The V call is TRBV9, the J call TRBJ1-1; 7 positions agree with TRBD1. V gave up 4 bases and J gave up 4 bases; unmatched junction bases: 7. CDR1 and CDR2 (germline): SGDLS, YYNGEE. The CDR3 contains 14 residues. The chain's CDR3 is CASSISGQSTEAFF. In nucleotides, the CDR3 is TGTGCCAGCAGCATCTCGGGACAGAGCACTGAAGCTTTCTTT.

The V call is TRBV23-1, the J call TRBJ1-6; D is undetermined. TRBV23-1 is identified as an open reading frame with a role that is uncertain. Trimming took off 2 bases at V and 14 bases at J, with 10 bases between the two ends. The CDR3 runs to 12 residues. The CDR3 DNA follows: TGCGCCAGCAGTCAACCGGATGCGTCCCTCCACTTT. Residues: CASSQPDASLHF.

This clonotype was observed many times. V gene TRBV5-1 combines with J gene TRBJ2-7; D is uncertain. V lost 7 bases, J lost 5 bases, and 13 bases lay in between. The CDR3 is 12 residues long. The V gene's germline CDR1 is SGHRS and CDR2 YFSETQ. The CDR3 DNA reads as TGCGCCAGCCGCGGATTCACCAACGAGCAGTACTTC. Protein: CASRGFTNEQYF.

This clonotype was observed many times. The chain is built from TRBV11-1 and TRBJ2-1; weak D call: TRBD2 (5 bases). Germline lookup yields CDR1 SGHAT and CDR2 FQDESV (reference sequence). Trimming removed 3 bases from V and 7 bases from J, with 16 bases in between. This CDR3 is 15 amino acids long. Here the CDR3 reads CASSLEAAPGNEQFF. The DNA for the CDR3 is TGTGCCAGCAGCTTGGAAGCGGCCCCGGGGAATGAGCAGTTCTTC.

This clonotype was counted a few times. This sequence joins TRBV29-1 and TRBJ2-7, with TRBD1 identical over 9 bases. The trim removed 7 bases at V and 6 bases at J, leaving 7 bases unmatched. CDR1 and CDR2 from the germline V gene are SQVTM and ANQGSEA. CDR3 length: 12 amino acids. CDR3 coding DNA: TGCAGCGGTCAACAGGGGGCCGGCGAGCAGTACTTC. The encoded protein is CSGQQGAGEQYF.

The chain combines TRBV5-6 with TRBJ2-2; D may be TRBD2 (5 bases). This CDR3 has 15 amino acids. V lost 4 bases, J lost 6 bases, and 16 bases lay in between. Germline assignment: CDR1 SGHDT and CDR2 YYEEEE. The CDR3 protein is CASSAQPPRAGELFF. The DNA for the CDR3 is TGTGCCAGCAGCGCCCAGCCCCCGAGGGCCGGGGAGCTGTTTTTT.

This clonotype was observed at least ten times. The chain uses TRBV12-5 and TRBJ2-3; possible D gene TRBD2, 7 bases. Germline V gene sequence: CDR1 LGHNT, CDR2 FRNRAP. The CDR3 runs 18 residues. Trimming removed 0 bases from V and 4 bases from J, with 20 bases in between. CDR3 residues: CASGLVDLAGGASDTQYF. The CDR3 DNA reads TGTGCTAGTGGTTTGGTGGACCTTGCTGGGGGGGCTTCAGATACGCAGTATTTT.

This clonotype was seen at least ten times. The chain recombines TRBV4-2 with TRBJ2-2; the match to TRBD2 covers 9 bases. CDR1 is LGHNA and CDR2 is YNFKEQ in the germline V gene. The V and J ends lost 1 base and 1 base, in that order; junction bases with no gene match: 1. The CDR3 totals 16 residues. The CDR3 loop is CASSQGLAENTGELFF. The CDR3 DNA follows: TGTGCCAGCAGCCAAGGACTAGCGGAGAACACCGGGGAGCTGTTTTTT.

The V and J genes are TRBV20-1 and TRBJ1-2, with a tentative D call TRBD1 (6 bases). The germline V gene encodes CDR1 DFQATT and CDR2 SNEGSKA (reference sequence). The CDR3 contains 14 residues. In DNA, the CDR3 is TGCAGCAAACTAAATCCAGGGGTAGACTATGGCTACACCTTC. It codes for CSKLNPGVDYGYTF.

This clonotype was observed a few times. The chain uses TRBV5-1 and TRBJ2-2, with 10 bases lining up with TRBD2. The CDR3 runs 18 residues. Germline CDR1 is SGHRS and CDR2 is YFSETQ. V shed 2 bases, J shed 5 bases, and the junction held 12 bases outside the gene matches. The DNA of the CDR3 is TGCGCCAGCAGCTTTCCGACGGAACTAGCGGGGATGACCGGGGAGCTGTTTTTT. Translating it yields CASSFPTELAGMTGELFF.

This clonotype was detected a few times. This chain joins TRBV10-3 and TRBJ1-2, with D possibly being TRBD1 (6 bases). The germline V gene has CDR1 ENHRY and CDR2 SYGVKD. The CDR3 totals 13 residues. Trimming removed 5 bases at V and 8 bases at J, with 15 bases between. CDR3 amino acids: CAISPAGEDGYTF. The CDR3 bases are TGTGCCATCAGTCCGGCAGGGGAGGACGGCTACACCTTC.

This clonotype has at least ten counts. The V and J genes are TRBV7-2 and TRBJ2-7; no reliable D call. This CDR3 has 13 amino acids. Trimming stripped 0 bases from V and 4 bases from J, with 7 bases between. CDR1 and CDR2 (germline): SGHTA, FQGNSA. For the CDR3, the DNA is TGTGCCAGCAGCTTAGCGGGCGGATACGAGCAGTACGTC. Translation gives CASSLAGGYEQYV.

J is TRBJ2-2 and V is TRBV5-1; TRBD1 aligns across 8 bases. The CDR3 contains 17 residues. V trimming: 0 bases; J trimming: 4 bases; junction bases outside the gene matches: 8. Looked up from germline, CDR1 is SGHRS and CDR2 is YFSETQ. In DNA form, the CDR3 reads TGCGCCAGCAGCTTGGGAAGGAACAGGGGGAGCACCGGGGAGCTGTTTTTT. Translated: CASSLGRNRGSTGELFF.

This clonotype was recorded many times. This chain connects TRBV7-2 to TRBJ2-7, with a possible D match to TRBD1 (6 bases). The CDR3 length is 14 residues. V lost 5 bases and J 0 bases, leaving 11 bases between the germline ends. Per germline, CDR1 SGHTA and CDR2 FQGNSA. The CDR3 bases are TGTGCCAGCAGCCCCACAGGGAGCTCCTACGAGCAGTACGTC. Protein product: CASSPTGSSYEQYV.

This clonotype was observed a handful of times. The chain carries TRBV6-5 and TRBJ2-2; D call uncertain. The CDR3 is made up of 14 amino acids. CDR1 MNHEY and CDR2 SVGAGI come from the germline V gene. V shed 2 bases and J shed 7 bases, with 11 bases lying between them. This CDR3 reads CASSYNRRSGELFF. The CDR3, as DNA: TGTGCCAGCAGTTACAATCGCAGAAGCGGGGAGCTGTTTTTT.

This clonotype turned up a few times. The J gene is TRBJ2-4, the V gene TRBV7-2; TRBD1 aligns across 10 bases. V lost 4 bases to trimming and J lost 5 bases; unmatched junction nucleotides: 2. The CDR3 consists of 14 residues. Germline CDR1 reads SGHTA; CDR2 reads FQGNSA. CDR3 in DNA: TGTGCCAGCAGCTCAGGGACAGGGGAAAACATTCAGTACTTC. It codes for CASSSGTGENIQYF.

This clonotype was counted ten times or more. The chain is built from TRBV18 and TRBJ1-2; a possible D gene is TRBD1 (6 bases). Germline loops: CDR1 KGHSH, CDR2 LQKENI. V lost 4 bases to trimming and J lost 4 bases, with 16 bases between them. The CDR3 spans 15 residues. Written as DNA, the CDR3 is TGTGCCAGCTCACTTACAGGGCAAGAGTTCTATGGCTACACCTTC. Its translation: CASSLTGQEFYGYTF.

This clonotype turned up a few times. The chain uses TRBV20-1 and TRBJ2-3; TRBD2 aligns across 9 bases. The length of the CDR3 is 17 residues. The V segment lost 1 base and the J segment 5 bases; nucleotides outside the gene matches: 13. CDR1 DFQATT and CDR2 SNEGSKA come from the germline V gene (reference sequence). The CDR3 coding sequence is TGCAGTGCTAGAGTTAGCGGGGGTACAATGCCCCAAGATACGCAGTATTTT. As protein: CSARVSGGTMPQDTQYF.